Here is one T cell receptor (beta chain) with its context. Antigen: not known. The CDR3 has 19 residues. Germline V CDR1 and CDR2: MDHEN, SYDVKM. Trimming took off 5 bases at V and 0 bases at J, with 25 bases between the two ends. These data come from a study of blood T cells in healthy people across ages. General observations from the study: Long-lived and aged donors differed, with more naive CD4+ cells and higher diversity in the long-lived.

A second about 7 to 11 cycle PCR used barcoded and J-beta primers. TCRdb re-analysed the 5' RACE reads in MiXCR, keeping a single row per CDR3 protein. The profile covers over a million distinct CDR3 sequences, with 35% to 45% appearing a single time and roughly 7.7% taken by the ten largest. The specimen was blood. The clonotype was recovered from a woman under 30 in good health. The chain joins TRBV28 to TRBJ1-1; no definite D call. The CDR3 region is CASSPRTGKGVKLNTEAFF. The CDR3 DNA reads TGTGCCAGCAGTCCGAGAACCGGGAAGGGAGTGAAATTGAACACTGAAGCTTTCTTT.